Listed below are T cell receptor beta chains from one sample, sequenced in a study of cytomegalovirus exposure and HLA in healthy donors. Only in-frame clones appear in the TCRdb table, and some are missing; sequencing was by immunoSEQ multiplex PCR. The sample shows about 210,000 clones, over 60% of them seen only once. The source material was PBMCs. Receptors originate from a male donor in good health and CMV-seronegative. CDR3s include the opening cysteine and the closing phenylalanine or tryptophan. D genes are given only for firm matches. Size is stated for part of the rows, as once, few or many counts, or as a class when the clone is expanded.

clone size: few; V gene: TRBV20-1; CDR3 length: 11; D gene: .; J gene: TRBJ1-6; CDR3 protein: CSLEQGMALHF; CDR3 DNA: TGCAGCCTAGAACAGGGAATGGCCCTCCACTTT
clone size: .; V gene: TRBV7-9; CDR3 length: 19; D gene: TRBD1; J gene: TRBJ1-1; CDR3 protein: CASRPKLGQGALGGTEAFF; CDR3 DNA: TGTGCCAGCAGGCCGAAACTCGGACAGGGGGCGCTGGGGGGGACTGAAGCTTTCTTT
clone size: .; V gene: TRBV28; CDR3 length: 13; D gene: .; J gene: TRBJ2-5; CDR3 protein: CASSIRGVKTQYF; CDR3 DNA: TGTGCCAGCAGTATCAGGGGGGTGAAGACCCAGTACTTC
clone size: few; V gene: TRBV9; CDR3 length: 14; D gene: .; J gene: TRBJ2-1; CDR3 protein: CASSPLPVDNEQFF; CDR3 DNA: TGTGCCAGCAGCCCCCTGCCGGTAGACAATGAGCAGTTCTTC
clone size: .; V gene: TRBV28; CDR3 length: 14; D gene: TRBD1; J gene: TRBJ1-6; CDR3 protein: CASSLGQGNPPLHF; CDR3 DNA: TGTGCCAGCAGTTTGGGACAGGGTAATCCACCCCTCCACTTT
clone size: .; V gene: TRBV9; CDR3 length: 14; D gene: .; J gene: TRBJ2-2; CDR3 protein: CASSVSGYTGELFF; CDR3 DNA: TGTGCCAGCAGCGTTAGCGGCTACACCGGGGAGCTGTTTTTT
clone size: .; V gene: TRBV15; CDR3 length: 18; D gene: .; J gene: TRBJ1-5; CDR3 protein: CATSYGGWQGGSNQPQHF; CDR3 DNA: TGTGCCACCAGCTACGGCGGTTGGCAGGGTGGAAGCAATCAGCCCCAGCATTTT
clone size: .; V gene: TRBV5-1; CDR3 length: 14; D gene: TRBD1; J gene: TRBJ1-4; CDR3 protein: CASTRDRGNEKLFF; CDR3 DNA: TGCGCCAGTACCCGGGACAGGGGAAATGAAAAACTGTTTTTT
clone size: .; V gene: TRBV5-1; CDR3 length: 14; D gene: TRBD1; J gene: TRBJ2-2; CDR3 protein: CASSGDSTTGELFF; CDR3 DNA: TGCGCCAGCAGCGGGGACAGTACAACCGGGGAGCTGTTTTTT
clone size: .; V gene: TRBV7-2; CDR3 length: 13; D gene: .; J gene: TRBJ1-2; CDR3 protein: CASSRPGTYGYTF; CDR3 DNA: TGTGCCAGCAGCCGTCCCGGGACATATGGCTACACCTTC
clone size: .; V gene: TRBV27; CDR3 length: 13; D gene: TRBD1; J gene: TRBJ1-2; CDR3 protein: CASSTTGMEGYTF; CDR3 DNA: TGTGCCAGCAGTACGACAGGGATGGAGGGCTACACCTTC
clone size: .; V gene: TRBV19; CDR3 length: 16; D gene: TRBD1; J gene: TRBJ2-5; CDR3 protein: CASSTPPTTGEETQYF; CDR3 DNA: TGTGCCAGTAGTACCCCACCCACGACAGGGGAAGAGACCCAGTACTTC
clone size: .; V gene: TRBV10-3; CDR3 length: 13; D gene: .; J gene: TRBJ2-5; CDR3 protein: CAISKENQETQYF; CDR3 DNA: TGTGCCATCAGTAAGGAGAACCAAGAGACCCAGTACTTC
clone size: .; V gene: TRBV5-4; CDR3 length: 19; D gene: TRBD2; J gene: TRBJ2-3; CDR3 protein: CASSSRLAGFIRKGDTQYF; CDR3 DNA: TGTGCCAGCAGCTCCCGACTAGCGGGGTTCATACGGAAGGGAGATACGCAGTATTTT
clone size: .; V gene: TRBV27; CDR3 length: 13; D gene: .; J gene: TRBJ1-2; CDR3 protein: CASSLRPGGGYTF; CDR3 DNA: TGTGCCAGCAGTTTACGGCCCGGAGGCGGCTACACCTTC
clone size: .; V gene: TRBV27; CDR3 length: 14; D gene: .; J gene: TRBJ1-6; CDR3 protein: CASPGRAYNSPLHF; CDR3 DNA: TGTGCCAGTCCCGGCAGGGCCTATAATTCACCCCTCCACTTT
clone size: .; V gene: TRBV15; CDR3 length: 16; D gene: TRBD2; J gene: TRBJ2-7; CDR3 protein: CATSRAWSSGFYEQYF; CDR3 DNA: TGTGCCACCAGCAGAGCGTGGTCTAGCGGGTTCTACGAGCAGTACTTC
clone size: .; V gene: TRBV25-1; CDR3 length: 14; D gene: TRBD2; J gene: TRBJ2-7; CDR3 protein: CASSVGGLAYEQYF; CDR3 DNA: TGTGCCAGCAGTGTGGGAGGACTAGCCTACGAGCAGTACTTC
clone size: .; V gene: TRBV4-1; CDR3 length: 17; D gene: .; J gene: TRBJ1-1; CDR3 protein: CASSQEGGGGGNTEAFF; CDR3 DNA: TGCGCCAGCAGCCAAGAGGGGGGTGGGGGGGGGAACACTGAAGCTTTCTTT
clone size: .; V gene: TRBV7-2; CDR3 length: 15; D gene: TRBD1; J gene: TRBJ1-1; CDR3 protein: CASSSYGQGTTEAFF; CDR3 DNA: TGTGCCAGCAGCTCATACGGACAGGGGACCACTGAAGCTTTCTTT
clone size: .; V gene: TRBV7-7; CDR3 length: 13; D gene: .; J gene: TRBJ1-1; CDR3 protein: CASSTDRNTEAFF; CDR3 DNA: TGTGCCAGCAGCACCGACAGGAACACTGAAGCTTTCTTT
clone size: .; V gene: TRBV4-1; CDR3 length: 14; D gene: .; J gene: TRBJ2-5; CDR3 protein: CASSLFGGSETQYF; CDR3 DNA: TGCGCCAGCAGCCTTTTCGGCGGGTCTGAGACCCAGTACTTC
clone size: .; V gene: TRBV9; CDR3 length: 18; D gene: TRBD1; J gene: TRBJ2-4; CDR3 protein: CASSPRGLQGAGKNIQYF; CDR3 DNA: TGTGCCAGCAGCCCCCGTGGGCTACAGGGGGCGGGCAAAAACATTCAGTACTTC
clone size: .; V gene: TRBV7-3; CDR3 length: 18; D gene: TRBD2; J gene: TRBJ2-2; CDR3 protein: CASRNNGLTSGSTGELFF; CDR3 DNA: TGTGCCAGCAGAAATAATGGTCTTACTAGCGGGAGTACCGGGGAGCTGTTTTTT
clone size: .; V gene: TRBV7-2; CDR3 length: 13; D gene: .; J gene: TRBJ1-3; CDR3 protein: CASQSYSGNTIYF; CDR3 DNA: TGTGCCAGCCAGTCATACTCTGGAAACACCATATATTTT
clone size: .; V gene: TRBV27; CDR3 length: 15; D gene: .; J gene: TRBJ1-1; CDR3 protein: CASRRVREEHTEAFF; CDR3 DNA: TGTGCCAGCAGGCGGGTGCGGGAGGAGCACACTGAAGCTTTCTTT